A selection of T cell receptor beta chains follows, all from one sample in a study of Ad26.COV2.S vaccination and SARS-CoV-2 variants. Sequencing was performed with immunoSEQ multiplex PCR; in TCRdb, only in-frame clones are kept and a portion is missing. The sample comprises a few hundred thousand clones, approximately 83% of which are singletons, and 7.4% rests with the top ten. Source: peripheral blood, taken in a trial of Ad26.COV2.S vaccine versus placebo. These receptors were obtained from a person aged 18 to 65 who received the Ad26.COV2.S COVID-19 vaccine or a placebo. Each CDR3 is given with its conserved first and last residue. The order of the fields is V gene, J gene, D gene, clone size, CDR3 DNA, CDR3 protein. The D gene is left open where the match is weak. Size is stated for part of the rows, as once, few or many counts, or as a class when the clone is expanded.

v_call: TRBV6-5
j_call: TRBJ2-1
d_call: TRBD2
clone_size: -
cdr3_nt: TGTGCCAGCAGTTACTCGTCTAGCGGGAGGGCTAATGAGCAGTTCTTC
cdr3_aa: CASSYSSSGRANEQFF

v_call: TRBV6-6
j_call: TRBJ1-6
d_call: -
clone_size: -
cdr3_nt: TGTGCCAGCGTAAACAGGGTAGGGATCGGTTCACCCCTCCACTTT
cdr3_aa: CASVNRVGIGSPLHF

v_call: TRBV2
j_call: TRBJ1-6
d_call: TRBD1
clone_size: few
cdr3_nt: TGTGCCAGCAGAAGTTCCTTACAGGGGGCAAGGTCACCCCTCCACTTT
cdr3_aa: CASRSSLQGARSPLHF

v_call: TRBV5-1
j_call: TRBJ2-1
d_call: TRBD2
clone_size: -
cdr3_nt: TGCGCCAGCAGCGCCCCCCCGGGGGGGACATCGGAATACAATGAGCAGTTCTTC
cdr3_aa: CASSAPPGGTSEYNEQFF

v_call: TRBV2
j_call: TRBJ2-7
d_call: -
clone_size: few
cdr3_nt: TGTGCCAGCAGTGACAGGATTAACCTATACGAGCAGTACTTC
cdr3_aa: CASSDRINLYEQYF

v_call: TRBV5-1
j_call: TRBJ1-1
d_call: -
clone_size: -
cdr3_nt: TGCGCCAGCAGCGTGGACAGTTCAACTGAAGCTTTCTTT
cdr3_aa: CASSVDSSTEAFF

v_call: TRBV3-1/TRBV3-2
j_call: TRBJ2-7
d_call: TRBD1
clone_size: -
cdr3_nt: TGTGCCAGCAGCCAAGTGGCGACAGGGCGCGAGCAGTACTTC
cdr3_aa: CASSQVATGREQYF

v_call: TRBV7-8
j_call: TRBJ2-4
d_call: TRBD2
clone_size: -
cdr3_nt: TGTGCCAGCAGACTAGCGGAAAACATTCAGTACTTC
cdr3_aa: CASRLAENIQYF

v_call: TRBV11-2
j_call: TRBJ2-3
d_call: TRBD2
clone_size: -
cdr3_nt: TGTGCCAGCAGCCCCTCCGGGACTAGCGGGTCGCGGGATACGCAGTATTTT
cdr3_aa: CASSPSGTSGSRDTQYF

v_call: TRBV18
j_call: TRBJ2-4
d_call: -
clone_size: -
cdr3_nt: TGTGCCAGCTCACCGGCAGGGAACGCCATTCAGTACTTC
cdr3_aa: CASSPAGNAIQYF

v_call: TRBV7-3
j_call: TRBJ2-5
d_call: TRBD2
clone_size: -
cdr3_nt: TGTGCCAGCAGCTTAGCGGGAGCTCGCGGAGAGACCCAGTACTTC
cdr3_aa: CASSLAGARGETQYF

v_call: TRBV7-9
j_call: TRBJ1-4
d_call: -
clone_size: -
cdr3_nt: TGTGCCAGCAGCCCAATGGGGGGCGAAAAACTGTTTTTT
cdr3_aa: CASSPMGGEKLFF

v_call: TRBV19
j_call: TRBJ1-2
d_call: -
clone_size: -
cdr3_nt: TGTGCCAGTAGTATAGGCAATGGCTACACCTTC
cdr3_aa: CASSIGNGYTF

v_call: TRBV19
j_call: TRBJ1-2
d_call: -
clone_size: -
cdr3_nt: TGTGCCAGTTTCTATACCAAGAGTGGGAACTATGGCTACACCTTC
cdr3_aa: CASFYTKSGNYGYTF

v_call: TRBV24-1
j_call: TRBJ1-1
d_call: -
clone_size: -
cdr3_nt: TGTGCCACCAGTGATCCTGCCAAGTTTGAAGCTTTCTTT
cdr3_aa: CATSDPAKFEAFF

v_call: TRBV7-2
j_call: TRBJ1-2
d_call: -
clone_size: -
cdr3_nt: TGTGCCAGCAGCTTACGAGCCTCTAACTATGGCTACACCTTC
cdr3_aa: CASSLRASNYGYTF

v_call: TRBV5-6
j_call: TRBJ2-7
d_call: -
clone_size: -
cdr3_nt: TGTGCCAGCAGCTTGGACAACTCCTACGAGCAGTACTTC
cdr3_aa: CASSLDNSYEQYF

v_call: TRBV5-1
j_call: TRBJ2-1
d_call: TRBD2
clone_size: -
cdr3_nt: TGCGCCAGCAGCCTACGAAGCGGGAGGGCCTACAATGAGCAGTTCTTC
cdr3_aa: CASSLRSGRAYNEQFF

v_call: TRBV18
j_call: TRBJ2-7
d_call: TRBD1
clone_size: -
cdr3_nt: TGTGCCAGCTCTCTCCGGGACAGAGGCGAGCAGTACTTC
cdr3_aa: CASSLRDRGEQYF

v_call: TRBV12-5
j_call: TRBJ2-1
d_call: TRBD1
clone_size: -
cdr3_nt: TGTGCTAGTGGTTTAATTCGGGACGGGACAGGAACATACAATGAGCAGTTCTTC
cdr3_aa: CASGLIRDGTGTYNEQFF

v_call: TRBV19
j_call: TRBJ2-6
d_call: TRBD1
clone_size: -
cdr3_nt: TGTGCCAGTAGTATCTGGGGACAGGGCCTCACTGGGGCCAACGTCCTGACTTTC
cdr3_aa: CASSIWGQGLTGANVLTF

v_call: TRBV19
j_call: TRBJ1-2
d_call: -
clone_size: -
cdr3_nt: TGTGCCAGTAGTCGCCGTGGGGGAGGCGGCTACACCTTC
cdr3_aa: CASSRRGGGGYTF

v_call: TRBV5-6
j_call: TRBJ1-5
d_call: -
clone_size: -
cdr3_nt: TGTGCCAGCAGTTTTCAGGGGAGCAATCAGCCCCAGCATTTT
cdr3_aa: CASSFQGSNQPQHF

v_call: TRBV10-3
j_call: TRBJ2-1
d_call: -
clone_size: -
cdr3_nt: TGTGCCATCAGTGAGTATCCTGAGCAGTTCTTC
cdr3_aa: CAISEYPEQFF

v_call: TRBV19
j_call: TRBJ1-1
d_call: -
clone_size: -
cdr3_nt: TGTGCCAGTAGTCTTCAGGGGAACACTGAAGCTTTCTTT
cdr3_aa: CASSLQGNTEAFF

v_call: TRBV2
j_call: TRBJ2-2
d_call: -
clone_size: -
cdr3_nt: TGTGCCAGCAGTGAAGTGACGGAGGCCGGGGAGCTGTTTTTT
cdr3_aa: CASSEVTEAGELFF

v_call: TRBV7-2
j_call: TRBJ2-1
d_call: TRBD2
clone_size: -
cdr3_nt: TGTGCCAGCATCCACGGGAGCGGGAGCTCCTACAATGAGCAGTTCTTC
cdr3_aa: CASIHGSGSSYNEQFF

v_call: TRBV4-2
j_call: TRBJ2-7
d_call: -
clone_size: -
cdr3_nt: TGTGCCAGCAGCCTAGCAGGTAGCCCAATGACCTACGAGCAGTACTTC
cdr3_aa: CASSLAGSPMTYEQYF

v_call: TRBV12-5
j_call: TRBJ1-1
d_call: -
clone_size: -
cdr3_nt: TGTGCTAGTGGTCCCCGATTCGGGGCGGGCACTGAAGCTTTCTTT
cdr3_aa: CASGPRFGAGTEAFF

v_call: TRBV19
j_call: TRBJ2-7
d_call: -
clone_size: once
cdr3_nt: TGTGCCAGTAGTACGGGGGCCACAGGGGCCTACGAGCAGTACTTC
cdr3_aa: CASSTGATGAYEQYF

v_call: TRBV6-5
j_call: TRBJ1-2
d_call: -
clone_size: once
cdr3_nt: TGTGCCAGCACGAACGGCGATGGCTACACCTTC
cdr3_aa: CASTNGDGYTF